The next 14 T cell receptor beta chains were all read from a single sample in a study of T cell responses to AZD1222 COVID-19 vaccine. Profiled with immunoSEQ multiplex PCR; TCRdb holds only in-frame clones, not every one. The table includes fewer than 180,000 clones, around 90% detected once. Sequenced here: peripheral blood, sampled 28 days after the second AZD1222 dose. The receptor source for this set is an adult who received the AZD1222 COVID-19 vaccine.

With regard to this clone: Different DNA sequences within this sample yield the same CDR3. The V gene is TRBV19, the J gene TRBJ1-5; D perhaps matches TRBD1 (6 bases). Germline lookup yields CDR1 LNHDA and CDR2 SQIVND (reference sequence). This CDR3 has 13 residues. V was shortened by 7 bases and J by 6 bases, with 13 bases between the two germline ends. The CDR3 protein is CASNQVGGQPQHF. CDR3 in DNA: TGTGCCAGTAATCAGGTAGGGGGTCAGCCCCAGCATTTT.

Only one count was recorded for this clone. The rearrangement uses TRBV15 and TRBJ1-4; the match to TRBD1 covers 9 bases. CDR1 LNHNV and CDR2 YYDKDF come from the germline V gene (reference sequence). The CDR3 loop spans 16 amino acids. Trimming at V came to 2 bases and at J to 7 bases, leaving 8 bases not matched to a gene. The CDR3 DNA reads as TGTGCCACCAGCAGAACCCCGGGACAGGGTGGTGAAAAACTGTTTTTT. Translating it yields CATSRTPGQGGEKLFF.

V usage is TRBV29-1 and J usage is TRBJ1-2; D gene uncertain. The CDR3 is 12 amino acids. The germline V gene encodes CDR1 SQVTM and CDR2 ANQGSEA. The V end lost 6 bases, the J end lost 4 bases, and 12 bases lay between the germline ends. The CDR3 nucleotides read TGCAGCGTCCCCGTGGGGAGCTATGGCTACACCTTC. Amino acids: CSVPVGSYGYTF.

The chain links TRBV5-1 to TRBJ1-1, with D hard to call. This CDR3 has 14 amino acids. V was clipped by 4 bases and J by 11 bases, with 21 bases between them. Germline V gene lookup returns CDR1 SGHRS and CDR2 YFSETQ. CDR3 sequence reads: CASSPEAGYATAFF. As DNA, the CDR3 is TGCGCCAGCAGCCCTGAGGCGGGTTACGCGACGGCTTTCTTT.

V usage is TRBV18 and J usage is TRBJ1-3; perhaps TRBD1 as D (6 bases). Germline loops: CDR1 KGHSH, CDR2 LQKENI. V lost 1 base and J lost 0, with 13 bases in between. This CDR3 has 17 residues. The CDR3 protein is CASSPQQGALSGNTIYF. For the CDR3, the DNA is TGTGCCAGCTCACCACAACAGGGTGCCCTCTCTGGAAACACCATATATTTT.

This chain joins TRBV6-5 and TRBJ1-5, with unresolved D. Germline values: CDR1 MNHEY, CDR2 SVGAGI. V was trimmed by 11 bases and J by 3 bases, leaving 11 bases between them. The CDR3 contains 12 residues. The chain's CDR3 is CALGSPNQPQHF. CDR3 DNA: TGTGCCTTGGGGTCCCCCAATCAGCCCCAGCATTTT.

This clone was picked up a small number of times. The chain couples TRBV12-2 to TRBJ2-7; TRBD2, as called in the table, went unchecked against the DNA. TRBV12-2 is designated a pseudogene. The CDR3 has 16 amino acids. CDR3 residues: CASRLRLRVSPDEQYF. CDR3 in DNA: TGTGCAAGTCGCTTAAGGCTTCGGGTTTCCCCAGACGAGCAGTACTTC.

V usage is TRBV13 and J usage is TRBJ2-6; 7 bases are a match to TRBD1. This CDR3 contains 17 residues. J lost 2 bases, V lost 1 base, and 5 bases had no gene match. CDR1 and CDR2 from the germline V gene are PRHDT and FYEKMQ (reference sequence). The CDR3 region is CASSLAPGGAGANVLTF. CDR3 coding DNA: TGTGCCAGCAGCTTAGCCCCAGGGGGAGCTGGGGCCAACGTCCTGACTTTC.

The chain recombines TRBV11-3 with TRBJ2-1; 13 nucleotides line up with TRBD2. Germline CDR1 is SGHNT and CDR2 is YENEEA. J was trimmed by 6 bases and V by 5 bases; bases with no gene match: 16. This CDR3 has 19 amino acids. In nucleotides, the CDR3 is TGTGCCAGCAGCCCTAACCCCGGACTAGCGGGAGAGGAGAGCAATGAGCAGTTCTTC. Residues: CASSPNPGLAGEESNEQFF. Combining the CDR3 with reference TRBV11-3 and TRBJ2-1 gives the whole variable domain EAGVVQSPRYKIIEKKQPVAFWCNPISGHNTLYWYLQNLGQGPELLIRYENEEAVDDSQLPKDRFSAERLKGVDSTLKIQPAELGDSAVYLCASSPNPGLAGEESNEQFFGPGTRLTVL.

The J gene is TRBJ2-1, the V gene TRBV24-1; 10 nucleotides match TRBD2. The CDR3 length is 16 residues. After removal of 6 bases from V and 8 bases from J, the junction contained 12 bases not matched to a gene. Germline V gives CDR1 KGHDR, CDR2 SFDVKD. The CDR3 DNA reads TGTGCCACCAGTAAAGCGGGAGGGCCGGGGGGCGATGAGCAGTTCTTC. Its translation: CATSKAGGPGGDEQFF.

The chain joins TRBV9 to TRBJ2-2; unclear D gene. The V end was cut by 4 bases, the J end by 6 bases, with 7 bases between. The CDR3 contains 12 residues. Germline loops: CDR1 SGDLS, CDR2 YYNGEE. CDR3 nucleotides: TGTGCCAGCAGCCTAAGAGCCGGGGAGCTGTTTTTT. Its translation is CASSLRAGELFF.

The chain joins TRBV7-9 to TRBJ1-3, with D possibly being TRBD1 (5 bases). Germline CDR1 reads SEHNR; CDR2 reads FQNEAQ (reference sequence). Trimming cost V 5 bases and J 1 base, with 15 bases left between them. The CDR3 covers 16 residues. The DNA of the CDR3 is TGTGCCAGCAGCCCACGACCGACAGATTCTGGAAACACCATATATTTT. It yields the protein CASSPRPTDSGNTIYF.

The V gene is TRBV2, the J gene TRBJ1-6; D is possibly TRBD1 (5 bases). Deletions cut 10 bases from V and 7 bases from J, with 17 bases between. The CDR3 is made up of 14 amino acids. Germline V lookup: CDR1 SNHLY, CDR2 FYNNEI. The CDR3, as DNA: TGTGCCACCCTTGGGCAGGCAGGGAATTCACCCCTCCACTTT. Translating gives CATLGQAGNSPLHF.

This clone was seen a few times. The CDR3 sequence: CASSKREYDEQYF. In DNA form, the CDR3 reads TGTGCCAGCAGTAAACGGGAGTATGACGAGCAGTACTTC. This sequence joins TRBV6-5 and TRBJ2-7, with TRBD2 as a possible D gene (6 bases). This CDR3 has 13 amino acids. V was shortened by 5 bases and J by 5 bases, with 13 bases between the two germline ends. Germline-derived CDR1 and CDR2 are MNHEY and SVGAGI.